The rows below give T cell receptor beta chains drawn from one sample of a study of cytomegalovirus exposure and HLA in healthy donors. TCRdb keeps only in-frame clones here, not all; method: immunoSEQ multiplex PCR. The sample has under 300,000 clones, almost 90% seen once. Sequencing was performed on PBMCs. Receptors were obtained from a woman under 30 in good health and CMV-seronegative. Each CDR3 is given with its conserved first and last residue. Fields, in order: D gene, J gene, clone size, V gene, CDR3 protein, CDR3 DNA. A D gene is named only where the DNA matches it firmly. For some rows the clone size is stated as once, few or many, or as a class when expanded; others skip it.

NA TRBJ2-2 NA TRBV7-8 CANSGVNTGELFF TGTGCCAACTCGGGGGTGAACACCGGGGAGCTGTTTTTT
TRBD1 TRBJ2-7 NA TRBV11-2 CASSPDRERYEQYF TGTGCCAGCAGCCCCGACAGGGAGAGGTACGAGCAGTACTTC
TRBD1 TRBJ2-3 NA TRBV11-2 CASSQGGWGQYF TGTGCCAGCAGCCAAGGGGGCTGGGGGCAGTATTTT
NA TRBJ2-5 NA TRBV18 CASSRAQQETQYF TGTGCCAGCTCACGGGCCCAACAAGAGACCCAGTACTTC
TRBD1 TRBJ2-4 NA TRBV10-2 CASSDSIRDRERYF TGCGCCAGCAGTGACTCGATCAGGGACAGGGAGAGGTACTTC
NA TRBJ1-1 once TRBV29-1 CSVGGGKEGTEAFF TGCAGCGTTGGTGGGGGCAAAGAGGGAACTGAAGCTTTCTTT
NA TRBJ1-3 NA TRBV6-5 CASSFEHRPSGNTIYF TGTGCCAGCAGTTTTGAGCACAGACCCTCTGGAAACACCATATATTTT
TRBD2 TRBJ2-2 NA TRBV11-2 CASSLLGLAGRQITGELFF TGTGCCAGCAGCCTCCTGGGACTAGCGGGGAGGCAGATCACCGGGGAGCTGTTTTTT
NA TRBJ1-1 NA TRBV2 CASSDSRDTEAFF TGTGCCAGCAGTGACTCCCGGGACACTGAAGCTTTCTTT
NA TRBJ2-1 NA TRBV7-9 CASSEATGNEQFF TGTGCCAGCAGCGAAGCGACCGGCAATGAGCAGTTCTTC
NA TRBJ2-7 NA TRBV6-1 CASLAGFLLEQYF TGTGCCAGCCTGGCAGGGTTTCTACTCGAGCAGTACTTC
NA TRBJ2-3 NA TRBV25-1 CGTLGDTQYF TGTGGAACCCTGGGCGATACGCAGTATTTT
NA TRBJ2-5 NA TRBV5-1 CASSLGGTQETQYF TGCGCCAGCAGCTTGGGAGGCACCCAAGAGACCCAGTACTTC
NA TRBJ1-1 NA TRBV18 CASSPQQNEAFF TGTGCCAGCTCACCCCAACAGAATGAAGCTTTCTTT
NA TRBJ2-7 NA TRBV28 CASSLRLGGSYEQYF TGTGCCAGCAGTTTACGGTTGGGGGGCTCCTACGAGCAGTACTTC
NA TRBJ1-1 NA TRBV11-2 CASSLEYKAGWAEAFF TGTGCCAGCAGCTTAGAATACAAGGCAGGGTGGGCTGAAGCTTTCTTT
NA TRBJ1-3 NA TRBV27 CASSFSGGAGNTIYF TGTGCCAGCAGTTTCTCGGGGGGCGCTGGAAACACCATATATTTT
TRBD1 TRBJ1-3 once TRBV5-1 CASSLGGQITSGNTIYF TGCGCCAGCAGCTTGGGGGGACAGATTACTTCTGGAAACACCATATATTTT
TRBD1 TRBJ2-3 NA TRBV18 CASRQGAEDTQYF TGTGCCAGCAGACAGGGGGCTGAGGATACGCAGTATTTT
TRBD1 TRBJ2-7 NA TRBV6-5 CASRPQTGGVGEQYF TGTGCCAGCAGACCACAGACAGGGGGGGTGGGGGAGCAGTACTTC
TRBD1 TRBJ1-1 NA TRBV5-8 CASNLLGQGAVWTEAFF TGTGCCAGCAATCTATTGGGACAGGGGGCGGTTTGGACTGAAGCTTTCTTT
TRBD2 TRBJ2-5 NA TRBV10-3 CAISEGNLAGGPQETQYF TGTGCCATCAGTGAGGGGAACTTAGCGGGGGGCCCCCAAGAGACCCAGTACTTC
NA TRBJ2-1 NA TRBV25-1 CASSEDDGLYNEQFF TGTGCCAGCAGTGAAGACGACGGACTTTACAATGAGCAGTTCTTC
NA TRBJ1-6 NA TRBV7-3 CASSLGAGYNSPLHF TGTGCCAGCAGCTTAGGGGCAGGATATAATTCACCCCTCCACTTT
TRBD1 TRBJ1-5 NA TRBV10-3 CAIRQGAREDQPQHF TGTGCCATCAGACAGGGGGCGCGTGAGGATCAGCCCCAGCATTTT
TRBD1 TRBJ2-7 once TRBV18 CASSETSTGGMVYEQYF TGTGCCAGCTCTGAGACCTCGACAGGGGGAATGGTATACGAGCAGTACTTC
NA TRBJ1-5 NA TRBV7-9 CASSSDKYQPQHF TGTGCCAGCAGCTCAGACAAGTATCAGCCCCAGCATTTT
NA TRBJ2-7 NA TRBV12-5 CASGLVLGEESNPYEQYF TGTGCTAGTGGTTTGGTCCTCGGGGAAGAATCTAATCCCTACGAGCAGTACTTC
NA TRBJ1-1 NA TRBV6-6 CASSLRQNTEAFF TGTGCCAGCAGCCTTCGACAGAACACTGAAGCTTTCTTT
TRBD1 TRBJ1-5 once TRBV19 CASAGTDSNQPQHF TGTGCCAGTGCCGGGACAGATAGCAATCAGCCCCAGCATTTT
NA TRBJ1-1 NA TRBV4-3 CASSQGSDSTARTEAFF TGCGCCAGCAGCCAAGGGTCAGACAGCACTGCGAGAACTGAAGCTTTCTTT
TRBD2 TRBJ2-5 NA TRBV5-1 CASSVQIGGAGETQYF TGCGCCAGCAGCGTACAAATCGGGGGGGCCGGAGAGACCCAGTACTTC
NA TRBJ2-1 NA TRBV27 CASSLSQGFSYNEQFF TGTGCCAGCAGTTTATCGCAGGGTTTCTCCTACAATGAGCAGTTCTTC
NA TRBJ1-1 once TRBV29-1 CSVLREGGNTEAFF TGCAGCGTCTTACGTGAGGGAGGGAACACTGAAGCTTTCTTT
TRBD2 TRBJ2-7 NA TRBV28 CASSLGGSSYEQYF TGTGCCAGCAGTTTGGGGGGGAGTAGTTACGAGCAGTACTTC
NA TRBJ1-3 NA TRBV7-8 CASSTDRTSGNTIYF TGTGCCAGCAGCACCGACAGGACCTCTGGAAACACCATATATTTT
TRBD1 TRBJ1-5 NA TRBV6-1 CASRERTGGIWEPQHF TGTGCCAGCAGGGAAAGGACAGGGGGCATTTGGGAGCCCCAGCATTTT
TRBD1 TRBJ1-2 NA TRBV27 CASSLWGEQGAGGYTF TGTGCCAGCAGTTTATGGGGGGAGCAGGGGGCTGGAGGCTACACCTTC
NA TRBJ1-2 NA TRBV7-2 CASSLQGGYGYTF TGTGCCAGCAGCTTACAGGGAGGCTATGGCTACACCTTC
NA TRBJ1-2 NA TRBV6-5 CASSSDRSYGYTF TGTGCCAGCAGTTCGGACAGATCCTATGGCTACACCTTC
NA TRBJ1-1 once TRBV5-1 CASSLERWGGTEAFF TGCGCCAGCAGCTTGGAGCGGTGGGGGGGAACTGAAGCTTTCTTT
NA TRBJ2-1 NA TRBV27 CASSLIPGSYNEQFF TGTGCCAGCAGTTTAATACCCGGCTCCTACAATGAGCAGTTCTTC
TRBD1 TRBJ2-2 NA TRBV9 CASSFTGENTGELFF TGTGCCAGCAGCTTTACAGGGGAGAACACCGGGGAGCTGTTTTTT
TRBD2 TRBJ2-7 NA TRBV6-6 CASSLRLAGSYEQYF TGTGCCAGCAGCTTAAGACTAGCGGGGAGCTACGAGCAGTACTTC
NA TRBJ1-1 NA TRBV6-5 CASSYSFGLLTEAFF TGTGCCAGCAGTTACTCCTTCGGTCTACTCACTGAAGCTTTCTTT
TRBD1 TRBJ1-5 NA TRBV28 CASSRRQGARGNQPQHF TGTGCCAGCAGCCGAAGACAGGGGGCGAGGGGCAATCAGCCCCAGCATTTT
NA TRBJ1-2 NA TRBV28 CASNTRLYGYTF TGTGCCAGCAATACTCGACTCTATGGCTACACCTTC